The present entry profiles one TCR beta chain with its context. This sample stems from a study of blood T cell repertoires in COVID-19. Looking at the study overall: Specimens from acute and convalescent COVID-19 originated in the United States, Italy and Spain.

The protocol was immunoSEQ multiplex PCR, while the TCRdb copy is restricted to in-frame clones and leaves out a portion. The sample carries 200,000 or so clones, 87% recorded once. Germline CDR1 is LNHDA and CDR2 is SQIVND (reference sequence). The CDR3 consists of 15 residues. V dropped 5 bases and J dropped 7; count of bases not matched to a gene: 8. The sequenced sample was peripheral blood. The chain employs TRBV19 and TRBJ2-2; 9 bases are a match to TRBD2. The sequence derives from a man aged 35 to 55 with active or convalescent COVID-19. The CDR3 DNA follows: TGTGCCAGTAGTTCAGCGGGGGGCTACGGCGGGGAGCTGTTTTTT. Amino acid sequence: CASSSAGGYGGELFF.